The clone carrying this T cell receptor (beta chain) appeared many times. What it binds is unknown. According to the study, genomic DNA was the template for TCR beta VDJ and CDR3 profiling. TCRdb reanalysed the reads using MiXCR and keeps one entry per CDR3 protein. The repertoire holds about 220,000 distinct CDR3 sequences, with 30% to 40% as singletons. This sample is drawn from a study of CD8+CD57+ T cells in acquired aplastic anemia. Looking at the study overall: An average of about 10.8 million reads for CD4+ cells was obtained from healthy donors.

Germline loops: CDR1 SGHTA, CDR2 FQGNSA. This CDR3 spans 15 amino acids. V trimming: 1 base; J trimming: 7 bases; junction bases outside the gene matches: 4. Findings and limits, study-wide: Simpson's diversity of CD8+ cells was not significantly different in patients compared with controls.

The chain carries TRBV7-2 and TRBJ1-5, with 10 nucleotides matching TRBD1. This receptor was obtained from a human donor in good health, serving as a control. Input material: sorted CD4+, CD8+, or CD8+CD57+ T cells (not recorded which) from PBMCs. CDR3 residues: CASSLVGTGEQPQHF. The CDR3 DNA follows: TGTGCCAGCAGCTTAGTCGGGACAGGGGAACAGCCCCAGCATTTT.